These 8 T cell receptor beta chains were sequenced from one sample in a study of Tregs in tolerant kidney transplant recipients. This table comes from immunoSEQ multiplex PCR, and its TCRdb copy is limited to in-frame clones, with some not included. The sample includes 75,000 to 85,000 clones, less than 95% of them seen just once. Specimen: Tregs from blood, collected before the transplant. The receptors derive from a human donor who received a combined kidney and bone marrow transplant.

CDR3 sequence reads: CASTPTGGTGELFF. In nucleotides, the CDR3 is TGCGCCAGCACACCAACAGGGGGCACCGGGGAGCTGTTTTTT. The chain employs TRBV4-1 and TRBJ2-2; 8 bases are shared with TRBD1. The germline V gene encodes CDR1 MGHRA and CDR2 YSYEKL. V was pared by 7 bases and J by 4 bases, with 5 bases of the junction left unmatched. CDR3 length equals 14 residues.

This clone was detected only a few times. J is TRBJ2-1 and V is TRBV18; 8 bases line up with TRBD2. V lost 4 bases and J lost 2; bases outside the gene matches: 7. The germline V gene encodes CDR1 KGHSH and CDR2 LQKENI. The CDR3 consists of 16 residues. This CDR3 is CASSQNSGTAYNEQFF. The CDR3, as DNA: TGTGCCAGCTCACAAAATAGCGGGACGGCCTACAATGAGCAGTTCTTC.

The gene calls are TRBV30 and TRBJ2-7; D not certain. With 2 bases removed from V and 5 bases from J, the gap between germline ends came to 4 bases. Germline V gene data show CDR1 as GTSNPN and CDR2 as SVGIG (reference sequence). The CDR3 is made up of 10 amino acids. The DNA for the CDR3 is TGTGCCTGGAGTAGGGACGAGCAGTACTTC. Its protein is CAWSRDEQYF.

CDR3 in amino acids: CASSQWAYSSYNEQFF. The CDR3 DNA is TGTGCCAGCAGCCAATGGGCCTACAGCTCCTACAATGAGCAGTTCTTC. V gene TRBV16 combines with J gene TRBJ2-1, with unresolved D. The V gene lost 1 base and the J gene lost 0 bases, with 10 bases spanning the gap. There are 16 residues in the CDR3. CDR1 and CDR2 (germline): KGHSY, FQNENV.

The rearrangement uses TRBV7-3 and TRBJ2-3; TRBD1 might be the D (6 bases). Looked up from germline, CDR1 is SGHTA and CDR2 is FQGTGA. CDR3 length: 13 amino acids. The ends were cut back, 3 bases at V and 4 bases at J, with 8 bases in the middle. CDR3 DNA sequence: TGTGCCAGCAGCTTCAGGGGCGCAGATACGCAGTATTTT. It codes for CASSFRGADTQYF.

The rearrangement joins TRBV5-1 to TRBJ1-2; D is unclear. With 0 bases removed from V and 7 bases from J, the gap between germline ends came to 10 bases. Germline CDR1 and CDR2: SGHRS and YFSETQ. The CDR3 totals 13 residues. CDR3 nucleotides: TGCGCCAGCAGCTTGGATTCACAGTTTGGCTACACCTTC. Amino acid sequence: CASSLDSQFGYTF.

The chain joins TRBV2 to TRBJ2-1; TRBD2 matches at 8 bases. Germline CDR1 and CDR2: SNHLY and FYNNEI. The CDR3 runs 14 residues. Trimming at V came to 7 bases and at J to 8 bases, leaving 10 bases not matched to a gene. The CDR3 nucleotides are TGTGCCAGCAATAGCGGGACAAGAGGGGATGAGCAGTTCTTC. Its translation: CASNSGTRGDEQFF.

The chain has TRBV21-1 and TRBJ2-6. TRBV21-1 is a recognized pseudogene. The CDR3 totals 18 residues. The CDR3 sequence is CASSLDGPTASGANVLTF. CDR3 coding DNA: TGTGCCAGCAGCTTGGACGGACCAACCGCTTCTGGGGCCAACGTCCTGACTTTC.